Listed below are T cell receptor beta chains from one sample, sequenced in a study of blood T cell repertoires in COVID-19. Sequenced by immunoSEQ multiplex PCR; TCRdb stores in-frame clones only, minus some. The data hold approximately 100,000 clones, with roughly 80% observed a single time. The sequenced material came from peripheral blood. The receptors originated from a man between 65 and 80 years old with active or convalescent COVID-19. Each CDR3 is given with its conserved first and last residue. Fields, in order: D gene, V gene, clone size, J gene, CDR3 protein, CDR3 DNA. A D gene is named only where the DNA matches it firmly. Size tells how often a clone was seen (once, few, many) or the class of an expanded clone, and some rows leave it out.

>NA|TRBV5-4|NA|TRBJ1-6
CASSLRGRDNSPLHF
TGTGCCAGCAGCTTGCGGGGGAGGGATAATTCACCCCTCCACTTT
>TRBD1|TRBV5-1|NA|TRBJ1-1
CASSLLGGQMNTEAFF
TGCGCCAGCAGCTTGCTAGGGGGACAGATGAACACTGAAGCTTTCTTT
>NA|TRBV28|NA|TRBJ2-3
CASSYQGRGSGWSDTQYF
TGTGCCAGCAGTTATCAGGGGAGGGGTTCCGGGTGGTCAGATACGCAGTATTTT
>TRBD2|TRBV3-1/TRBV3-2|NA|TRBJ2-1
CASSQGTSGRGEQFF
TGTGCCAGCAGCCAAGGGACTAGCGGGAGGGGCGAGCAGTTCTTC
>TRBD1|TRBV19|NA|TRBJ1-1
CASSPGIQGYTEAFF
TGTGCCAGTAGTCCCGGGATACAGGGGTACACTGAAGCTTTCTTT
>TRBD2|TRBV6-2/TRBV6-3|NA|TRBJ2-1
CASSYPTGLAENNEQFF
TGTGCCAGCAGTTACCCCACGGGACTAGCGGAGAACAATGAGCAGTTCTTC
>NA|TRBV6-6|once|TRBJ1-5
CASSPWGDSNQPQHF
TGTGCCAGCAGCCCCTGGGGAGATAGCAATCAGCCCCAGCATTTT
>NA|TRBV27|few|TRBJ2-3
CASSLGWGGADTQYF
TGTGCCAGCAGTTTGGGTTGGGGGGGCGCAGATACGCAGTATTTT
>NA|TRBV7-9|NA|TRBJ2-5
CASSLARNQETQYF
TGTGCCAGCAGCTTAGCGAGGAACCAAGAGACCCAGTACTTC
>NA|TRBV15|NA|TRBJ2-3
CATSRTSSGTDTQYF
TGTGCCACCAGCAGAACTAGTTCGGGCACAGATACGCAGTATTTT
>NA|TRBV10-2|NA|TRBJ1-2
CASAGGYNYGYTF
TGCGCCAGCGCGGGGGGGTATAACTATGGCTACACCTTC
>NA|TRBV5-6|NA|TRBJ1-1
CASRGGGVRQPSF
TGTGCCAGCAGAGGAGGCGGGGTTCGCCAACCTTCCTTT
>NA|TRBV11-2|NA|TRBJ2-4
CASSLVLNIQYF
TGTGCCAGCAGCTTAGTACTAAACATTCAGTACTTC
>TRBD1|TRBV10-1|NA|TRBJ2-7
CASSGRTGGSYEQYF
TGCGCCAGCAGTGGCCGGACAGGGGGGTCCTACGAGCAGTACTTC
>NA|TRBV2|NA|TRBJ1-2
CASSRGGSHGYTF
TGTGCCAGCAGCCGGGGTGGGTCCCATGGCTACACCTTC
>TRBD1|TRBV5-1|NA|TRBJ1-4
CASTAQGAPVEKLFF
TGCGCCAGCACCGCTCAGGGGGCGCCAGTTGAAAAACTGTTTTTT
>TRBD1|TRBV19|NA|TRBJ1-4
CASSLGQGVSEKLFF
TGTGCCAGTAGTCTTGGACAGGGGGTTAGTGAAAAACTGTTTTTT
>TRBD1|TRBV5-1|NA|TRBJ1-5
CASSLMTGSGQPQHF
TGCGCCAGCAGCTTAATGACAGGGAGTGGTCAGCCCCAGCATTTT
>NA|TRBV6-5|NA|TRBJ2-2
CASRGLNTGELFF
TGTGCCAGCAGGGGACTTAACACCGGGGAGCTGTTTTTT
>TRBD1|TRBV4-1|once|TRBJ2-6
CASSQPDRGLGANVLTF
TGCGCCAGCAGCCAACCGGACAGGGGGCTTGGGGCCAACGTCCTGACTTTC
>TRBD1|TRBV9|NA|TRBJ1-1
CASSGQDREAFF
TGTGCCAGCAGCGGCCAGGACAGGGAAGCTTTCTTT
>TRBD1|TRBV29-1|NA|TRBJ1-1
CSVVFRGTEAFF
TGCAGCGTTGTCTTCAGGGGGACTGAAGCTTTCTTT
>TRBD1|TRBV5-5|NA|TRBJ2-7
CASSSTTGGHEQYF
TGTGCCAGCAGCTCCACGACAGGGGGACACGAGCAGTACTTC
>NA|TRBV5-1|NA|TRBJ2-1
CASSLEWAGEFF
TGCGCCAGCAGCTTGGAGTGGGCAGGGGAGTTCTTC
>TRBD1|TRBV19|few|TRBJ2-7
CASSPQGAQYEQYF
TGTGCCAGTAGTCCGCAGGGGGCCCAATACGAGCAGTACTTC
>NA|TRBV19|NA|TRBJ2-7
CASSRFQGGTYEQYF
TGTGCCAGTAGTAGGTTCCAGGGCGGGACCTACGAGCAGTACTTC
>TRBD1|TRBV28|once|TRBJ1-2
CASSDSGTGLSYGYTF
TGTGCCAGCAGTGACTCCGGGACAGGGTTAAGCTATGGCTACACCTTC
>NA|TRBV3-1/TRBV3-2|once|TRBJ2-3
CASSQVTDTQYF
TGTGCCAGCAGCCAAGTAACAGATACGCAGTATTTT
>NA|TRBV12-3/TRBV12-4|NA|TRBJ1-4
CASSFYGEKLFF
TGTGCCAGCAGTTTTTACGGTGAAAAACTGTTTTTT
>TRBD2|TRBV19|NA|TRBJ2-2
CASSMAGETGELFF
TGTGCCAGTAGTATGGCGGGGGAGACCGGGGAGCTGTTTTTT
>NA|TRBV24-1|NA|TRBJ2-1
CATSDLGRNEQFF
TGTGCCACCAGTGATTTGGGCAGAAATGAGCAGTTCTTC
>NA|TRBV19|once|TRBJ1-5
CASGSQGGRAHF
TGTGCCAGTGGCTCCCAGGGAGGTCGGGCCCATTTT
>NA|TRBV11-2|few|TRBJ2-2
CASQERGKGSGELFF
TGTGCCAGCCAAGAAAGAGGGAAGGGATCGGGGGAGCTGTTTTTT
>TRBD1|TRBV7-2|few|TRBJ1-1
CASSFTGGRDTEAFF
TGTGCCAGCAGCTTCACAGGGGGCAGGGACACTGAAGCTTTCTTT
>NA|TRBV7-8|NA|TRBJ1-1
CASSDAGGENTEAFF
TGTGCCAGCAGCGATGCAGGAGGTGAGAACACTGAAGCTTTCTTT
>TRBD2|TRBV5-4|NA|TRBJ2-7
CASSPTAGGLYEQYF
TGTGCCAGCAGCCCTACGGCGGGAGGGCTTTACGAGCAGTACTTC